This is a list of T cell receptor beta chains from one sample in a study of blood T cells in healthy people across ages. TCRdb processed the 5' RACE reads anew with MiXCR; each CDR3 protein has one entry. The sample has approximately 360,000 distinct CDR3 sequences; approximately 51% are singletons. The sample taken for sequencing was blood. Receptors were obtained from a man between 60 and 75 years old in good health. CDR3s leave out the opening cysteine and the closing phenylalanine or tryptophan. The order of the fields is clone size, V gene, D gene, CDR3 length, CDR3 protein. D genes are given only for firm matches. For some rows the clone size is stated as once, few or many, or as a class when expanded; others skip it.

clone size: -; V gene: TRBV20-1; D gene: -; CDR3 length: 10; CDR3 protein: SGEGGNTEAF
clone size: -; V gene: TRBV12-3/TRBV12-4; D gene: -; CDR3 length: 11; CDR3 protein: ASSLRLEGGYS
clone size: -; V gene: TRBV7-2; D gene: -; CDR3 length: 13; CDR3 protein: ASSLSPGLSQPQH
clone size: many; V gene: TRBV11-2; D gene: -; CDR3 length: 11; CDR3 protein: ASSIDSEDGYT
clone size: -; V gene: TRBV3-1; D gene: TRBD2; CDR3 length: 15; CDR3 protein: ASSQDLLAGVQETQY
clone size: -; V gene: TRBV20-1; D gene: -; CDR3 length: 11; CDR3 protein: SARDLVVRERF
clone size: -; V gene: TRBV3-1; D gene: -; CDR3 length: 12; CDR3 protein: ASSRGGVIGEQF
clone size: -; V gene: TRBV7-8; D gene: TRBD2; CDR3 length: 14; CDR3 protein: ASSLEGSGSSDTQY
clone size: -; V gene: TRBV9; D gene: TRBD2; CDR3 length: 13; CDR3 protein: ASSVAGGGADTQY
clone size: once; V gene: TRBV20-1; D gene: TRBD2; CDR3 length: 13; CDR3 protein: SARDASGRSDTQY
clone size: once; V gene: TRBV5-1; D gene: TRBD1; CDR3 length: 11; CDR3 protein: ASSVDRSGEQF
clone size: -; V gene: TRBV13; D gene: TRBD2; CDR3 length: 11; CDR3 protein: ARESREVVGQY
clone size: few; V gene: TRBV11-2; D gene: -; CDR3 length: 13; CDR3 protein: ASSLRGAKADTQY
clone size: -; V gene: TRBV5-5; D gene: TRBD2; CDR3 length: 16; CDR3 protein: ASSLFSSGGISTDTQY
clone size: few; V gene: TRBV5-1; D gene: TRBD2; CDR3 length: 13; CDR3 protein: ASSLTSGGSYEQY
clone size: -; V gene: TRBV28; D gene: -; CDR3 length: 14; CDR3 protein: ASYDGPVGLTDTQY
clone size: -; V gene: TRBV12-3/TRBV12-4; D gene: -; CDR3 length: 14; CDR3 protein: ASSGDQGIGNQPQH
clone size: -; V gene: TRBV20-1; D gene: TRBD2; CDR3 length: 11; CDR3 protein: SARVSGGYEQY
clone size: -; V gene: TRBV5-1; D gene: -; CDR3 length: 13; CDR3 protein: ASSLEFTFKETQY
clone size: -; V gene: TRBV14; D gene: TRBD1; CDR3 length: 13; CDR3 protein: ASSQAGQGSSPLH
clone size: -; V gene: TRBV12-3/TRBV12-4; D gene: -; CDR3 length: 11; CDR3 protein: ASSNGESYEQY
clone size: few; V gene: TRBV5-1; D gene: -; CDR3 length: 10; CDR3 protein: ASSLPRGSQY
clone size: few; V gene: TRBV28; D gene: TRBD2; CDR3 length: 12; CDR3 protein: ASTSLAGIYEQY